The following is a TCR beta chain sequence with its context. Its specificity is not known. Using its own MiXCR run on the PCR reads, TCRdb lists one record per CDR3 protein. The sample consists of 15,000 to 25,000 distinct CDR3 sequences, about a fifth of them appearing once. The CDR3 runs 13 residues. Germline V CDR1 and CDR2: SGDLS, YYNGEE. The V gene lost 3 bases and the J gene lost 5 bases, with 11 bases spanning the gap. Sorting selected naive CD8 T cells with a CD8+CD4-CCR7+CD45RA+ phenotype. These data belong to a study of molecular identifiers for immune sequencing clone quantification. Overall study results and limits: Same-barcode identical TCR molecules could make highly expanded clones look smaller than they are. Jurkat TCR RNA spiked in from one cell could reportedly be detected among some 980,000 naive cells. The study found clones above 20 RNA copies held over 99% of effector molecules and under 1% in naive cells.

Sequenced input: naive CD8+ T cells from blood, with Jurkat cell RNA spiked in. Subset defined: FACS-sorted CD8+CD4-CCR7+CD45RA+ naive T cells. The chain joins TRBV9 to TRBJ2-5; either TRBD1 or TRBD2 may fit D (5 bases each). This receptor was identified in a human donor in good health. Some libraries in this study had Jurkat cell RNA spiked in. Here the CDR3 DNA reads TGTGCCAGCAGCGGCGGCAGGGACGAGACCCAGTACTTC. This gives the protein CASSGGRDETQYF.